This TCR beta chain is from a study of identical twins. Via MiXCR, TCRdb re-called the 5' RACE reads, giving one row per CDR3 protein. The sample lists about 470,000 distinct CDR3 sequences, more than 20% occurring once. Concerning this clonotype itself: Antigen: not known.

The CDR3 spans 14 residues. CDR1 and CDR2 from the germline V gene are LGHDT and YNNKEL (reference sequence). V was cut by 4 bases and J by 5 bases, with 15 bases left in between. Whole-study results and caveats: Analyses based on zero insertions could be partly confounded by invariant MAIT and iNKT cells.

The sample also formed part of further work on T cells expressing NK-cell markers. That study reports: Sequenced donors, eight in total, included seven who were HCMV-seropositive and one who was seronegative. Sorting was limited to alpha-beta TCR-expressing T cells with an anti-gamma-delta TCR antibody in several experiments. Nothing established the HCMV specificity of expanded NKG2C+ T cell clones.

The specimen was CD4+ T cells sorted from blood. The chain employs TRBV3-1 and TRBJ2-7; possible D gene TRBD1, 7 bases. This TCR came from a young woman in good health. The chain's CDR3 is CASSRRGTVDEQYF. CDR3 coding DNA: TGTGCCAGCAGCCGACGGGGGACAGTCGACGAGCAGTACTTC.